This T cell receptor (beta chain) was retrieved from a study of T cells in Graves' hyperthyroidism and ophthalmopathy. The CDR3 totals 14 residues. Germline trimming cut 7 bases from V and 4 bases from J; bases unmatched to any gene: 7. In its sample, this clonotype was seen many times. Individuals with ophthalmopathy presented a Clinical Activity Score of at least 3, a NOSPECS grade of at least 4 and a duration under 3 months. Around 9.9 ml of fresh peripheral blood supplied the PBMCs. Amplification of TCR beta CDR3 regions was performed using RNA transcripts as template. The HTBI primer set served for first-round RT-PCR of the TCR CDR3. Using its own MiXCR run on the multiplex PCR reads, TCRdb lists one record per CDR3 protein. Of about 350,000 distinct CDR3 sequences listed, roughly 20% are singletons.

The chain has TRBV12-3 or TRBV12-4 and TRBJ1-5; 7 nucleotides align to TRBD1. The sample consisted of blood. The clonotype was recovered from a woman aged 40 to 50 with Graves' ophthalmopathy. The CDR3 reads CASTPTGENQPQHF. In nucleotides, the CDR3 is TGTGCCAGCACCCCAACAGGGGAGAATCAGCCCCAGCATTTT.